The 20 T cell receptor beta chains below come from one sample, sequenced in a study of blood T cell repertoires in COVID-19. Assay used: immunoSEQ multiplex PCR; TCRdb lists only in-frame clones, some missing. The repertoire includes about 67,000 clones, roughly nine tenths of them detected once, and around a fifth sits in the top ten. Sequenced material: peripheral blood. These receptor sequences come from a woman older than 75 with acute or convalescent COVID-19.

The chain is built from TRBV10-2 and TRBJ2-7, with a tentative D call TRBD1 (6 bases). The germline V gene encodes CDR1 WSHSY and CDR2 SAAADI. The CDR3 totals 15 residues. V dropped 4 bases and J dropped 3 bases, with 16 bases sitting between them. The CDR3 loop reads CASSAIGRGGYEQYF. The CDR3, as DNA: TGCGCCAGCAGTGCGATCGGCAGGGGTGGCTACGAGCAGTACTTC.

The gene calls are TRBV5-1 and TRBJ2-2, with D unclear. Trimming took 4 bases from V and 0 from J, leaving 13 bases between them. Germline-derived CDR1 and CDR2 are SGHRS and YFSETQ. This CDR3 has 16 amino acids. DNA for the CDR3: TGCGCCAGCAGCCACGATGGGCGTGCGAACACCGGGGAGCTGTTTTTT. This translates into CASSHDGRANTGELFF.

The genes are TRBV5-5 and TRBJ2-7; possible D gene TRBD2, 5 bases. The V gene's germline CDR1 is SGHKS and CDR2 YYEKEE (reference sequence). V was trimmed by 1 base and J by 0 bases, leaving 8 bases between them. This CDR3 region has 14 residues. Here the CDR3 reads CASSLMGASYEQYF. Here the CDR3 DNA reads TGTGCCAGCAGCTTGATGGGAGCCTCCTACGAGCAGTACTTC. The entire variable domain, with the rest obtained from reference TRBV5-5 and TRBJ2-7, is as follows: DAGVTQSPTHLIKTRGQQVTLRCSPISGHKSVSWYQQVLGQGPQFIFQYYEKEERGRGNFPDRFSARQFPNYSSELNVNALLLGDSALYLCASSLMGASYEQYFGPGTRLTVT.

This clone showed up just once. V is TRBV5-1 and J is TRBJ2-7, with 9 bases lining up with TRBD1. This CDR3 contains 15 residues. The trim removed 4 bases at V and 2 bases at J, leaving 7 bases unmatched. CDR1 and CDR2 from the germline V gene are SGHRS and YFSETQ. The CDR3 loop reads CASSRGTGQTYEQYF. As DNA, the CDR3 is TGCGCCAGCAGCAGGGGGACAGGGCAGACCTACGAGCAGTACTTC.

V and J are TRBV28 and TRBJ2-7; 13 nucleotides line up with TRBD2. Germline CDR1 MDHEN, CDR2 SYDVKM. With V trimmed by 7 bases and J by 2 bases, 2 bases remained unmatched. The CDR3 has 14 residues. The CDR3 nucleotides read TGTGCCAGCACCACTAGCGGGAGGGCCTACGAGCAGTACTTC. Amino acid sequence: CASTTSGRAYEQYF.

The chain recombines TRBV2 with TRBJ1-2; D possibly corresponds to TRBD1 (5 bases). Per the germline V gene, CDR1 is SNHLY and CDR2 is FYNNEI. V lost 2 bases to trimming and J lost 7 bases, with 11 bases between them. The CDR3 extends over 13 amino acids. The CDR3 protein is CASSERGLGGYTF. The DNA of the CDR3 is TGTGCCAGCAGTGAAAGGGGCCTTGGTGGCTACACCTTC. The entire variable domain, with the rest obtained from reference TRBV2 and TRBJ1-2, is as follows: EPEVTQTPSHQVTQMGQEVILRCVPISNHLYFYWYRQILGQKVEFLVSFYNNEISEKSEIFDDQFSVERPDGSNFTLKIRSTKLEDSAMYFCASSERGLGGYTFGSGTRLTVV.

CDR3 protein: CASSLGGPYDEQFF. CDR3 DNA sequence: TGTGCCAGCAGCTTAGGGGGACCTTACGATGAGCAGTTCTTC. The chain is built from TRBV5-4 and TRBJ2-1; a possible D gene is TRBD1 (6 bases). V lost 2 bases and J lost 8, with 14 bases in between. CDR1 is SGHNT, CDR2 YYREEE, per germline (reference sequence). The CDR3 spans 14 residues.

This clone was seen only a few times. The CDR3 DNA sequence: TGTGCCAGCTCACCTAGCGGGGACACCTACGAGCAGTACTTC. It yields the protein CASSPSGDTYEQYF. The rearrangement joins TRBV18 to TRBJ2-7; 8 positions match TRBD2. The trim removed 3 bases at V and 2 bases at J, leaving 3 bases unmatched. Germline V gives CDR1 KGHSH, CDR2 LQKENI. The CDR3 consists of 14 residues.

The chain has TRBV18 and TRBJ1-1; 8 bases are a match to TRBD1. From germline, CDR1 is KGHSH and CDR2 LQKENI. V gave up 3 bases and J gave up 1 base; unmatched junction bases: 10. This CDR3 is 17 amino acids long. CDR3 protein: CASSPGQGGGSNTEAFF. The CDR3 nucleotides are TGTGCCAGCTCACCCGGACAGGGAGGGGGGTCGAACACTGAAGCTTTCTTT.

The genes are TRBV6-2 or TRBV6-3 and TRBJ1-5; 10 bases match TRBD1. The CDR3 totals 17 residues. Germline loops: CDR1 MNHEY, CDR2 SVGEGT. The J segment lost 0 bases and the V segment lost 4 bases, leaving 6 bases of the junction unmatched. The CDR3 region is CASSWTGGTHSNQPQHF. CDR3 sequence (DNA): TGTGCCAGCAGTTGGACAGGGGGGACCCATAGCAATCAGCCCCAGCATTTT.

DNA for the CDR3: TGCGCCAGCAGCACCGAGACAGGGACCCCCACAGATACGCAGTATTTT. Its protein product is CASSTETGTPTDTQYF. This chain joins TRBV5-1 and TRBJ2-3, with 7 bases matching TRBD1. This CDR3 is built from 16 residues. Germline V CDR1 and CDR2: SGHRS, YFSETQ. Trimming at V came to 4 bases and at J to 2 bases, leaving 10 bases not matched to a gene.

Only a few counts were recorded for this clone. V gene TRBV29-1 combines with J gene TRBJ1-1; 10 bases align to TRBD1. With 7 bases clipped from V and 5 bases from J, the junction kept 4 bases outside the gene matches. Germline CDR1 is SQVTM and CDR2 is ANQGSEA. This CDR3 comprises 12 residues. The CDR3 spells CSGRDRGTEAFF. CDR3 DNA sequence: TGCAGCGGCCGGGACAGGGGAACTGAAGCTTTCTTT. The full variable domain, with the rest looked up from reference TRBV29-1 and TRBJ1-1, is SAVISQKPSRDICQRGTSLTIQCQVDSQVTMMFWYRQQPGQSLTLIATANQGSEATYESGFVIDKFPISRPNLTFSTLTVSNMSPEDSSIYLCSGRDRGTEAFFGQGTRLTVV.

The V gene is TRBV28, the J gene TRBJ2-3, with D maybe TRBD1 (6 bases). Germline CDR1 MDHEN, CDR2 SYDVKM. This CDR3 contains 17 residues. V was shortened by 8 bases and J by 4 bases, with 25 bases between the two germline ends. CDR3 nucleotide sequence: TGTGCCAGCCTCACAGGTGGTGGGCAGGGGCTCGCAGATACGCAGTATTTT. Translated, it gives CASLTGGGQGLADTQYF.

This clone was picked up one time. This sequence joins TRBV4-3 and TRBJ2-3; 14 nucleotides match TRBD2. This CDR3 is 16 amino acids long. Unmatched junction bases numbered 5, after V lost 1 base and J lost 8 bases. The V gene's germline CDR1 is LGHNA and CDR2 YSLEER. CDR3 in amino acids: CASSQGLAGGLATQYF. CDR3 coding DNA: TGCGCCAGCAGCCAAGGACTAGCGGGGGGGTTGGCTACGCAGTATTTT.

The V and J genes are TRBV6-2 or TRBV6-3 and TRBJ1-5; no clear D. This CDR3 is 15 amino acids long. Germline V gene sequence: CDR1 MNHEY, CDR2 SVGEGT. Trimming took 7 bases from V and 5 from J, leaving 18 bases between them. This chain's CDR3 is CASTPAGYGDQPQHF. The CDR3 DNA reads as TGTGCCAGCACCCCTGCGGGGTATGGGGATCAGCCCCAGCATTTT.

J is TRBJ2-3 and V is TRBV5-1; D not resolved. Germline CDR1 SGHRS, CDR2 YFSETQ. V lost 3 bases to trimming and J lost 8 bases, with 16 bases between them. The CDR3 length is 14 residues. The CDR3: CASSSFVSKSTQYF. Here the CDR3 DNA reads TGCGCCAGCAGCTCCTTTGTTAGCAAGAGTACGCAGTATTTT.

This clone was detected only once. This rearrangement joins TRBV4-2 to TRBJ2-5; 14 bases map to TRBD2. The CDR3 spans 17 residues. Germline lookup yields CDR1 LGHNA and CDR2 YNFKEQ. V dropped 4 bases and J dropped 5; count of bases not matched to a gene: 9. In DNA, the CDR3 is TGTGCCAGCAGCCCAAAAAGGGGACTAGCGGGAGAGGAGACCCAGTACTTC. Protein product: CASSPKRGLAGEETQYF.

V and J are TRBV4-3 and TRBJ2-1, with 10 nucleotides matching TRBD1. V gave up 4 bases and J gave up 6 bases; unmatched junction bases: 6. Germline V gene lookup returns CDR1 LGHNA and CDR2 YSLEER. The CDR3 runs 15 residues. This CDR3 is CASSLGQGGTNEQFF. The CDR3, as DNA: TGCGCCAGCAGCCTCGGACAGGGGGGTACCAATGAGCAGTTCTTC.

V usage is TRBV18 and J usage is TRBJ2-1, with TRBD2 identical over 7 bases. CDR3 length: 12 amino acids. V gave up 6 bases and J gave up 10 bases; unmatched junction bases: 6. Germline values: CDR1 KGHSH, CDR2 LQKENI. CDR3: CASSPWEGEQFF. CDR3 nucleotides: TGTGCCAGCTCTCCCTGGGAGGGCGAGCAGTTCTTC.

The chain joins TRBV7-2 to TRBJ1-1; perhaps TRBD1 as D (5 bases). Trimming left V 1 base short and J 5 bases short, with 17 bases between. Germline CDR1 is SGHTA and CDR2 is FQGNSA. The CDR3 runs to 16 residues. The CDR3 nucleotides read TGTGCCAGCAGCTTAGTCCCGGGGACTATTGGGACTGAAGCTTTCTTT. Its translation: CASSLVPGTIGTEAFF.